This T cell receptor beta chain was profiled in a study of shared clonotypes between healthy human individuals. The V gene lost 5 bases and the J gene lost 10 bases, with 10 bases spanning the gap. Germline CDR1 SGHTS, CDR2 YDEGEE. CDR3 length: 12 residues. Some clones are missing from TCRdb's copy, which holds only in-frame ones; the method was immunoSEQ multiplex PCR. The sample lists a few million clones; about 92% were seen once. The sequenced sample consisted of naive CD4+ T cells sorted from blood. Subset described: CD45RA+ positively selected. The sequence derives from a man aged 18-30 years in good health. The chain carries TRBV5-8 and TRBJ1-6; D is undetermined. CDR3 loop: CASREGGSPLHF. In DNA, the CDR3 is TGTGCCAGCAGAGAAGGAGGATCACCCCTCCACTTT.